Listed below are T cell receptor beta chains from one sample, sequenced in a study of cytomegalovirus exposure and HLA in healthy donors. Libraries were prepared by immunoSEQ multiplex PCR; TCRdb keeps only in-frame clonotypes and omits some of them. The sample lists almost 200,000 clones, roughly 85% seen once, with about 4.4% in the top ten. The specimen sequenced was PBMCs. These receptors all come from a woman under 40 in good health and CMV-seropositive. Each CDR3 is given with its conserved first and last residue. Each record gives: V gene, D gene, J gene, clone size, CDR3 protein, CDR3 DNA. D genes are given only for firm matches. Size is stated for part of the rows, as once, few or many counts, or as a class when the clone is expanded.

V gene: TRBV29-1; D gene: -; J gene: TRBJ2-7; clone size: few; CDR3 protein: CSVVGGVEQYF; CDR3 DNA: TGCAGCGTTGTAGGCGGGGTCGAGCAGTACTTC
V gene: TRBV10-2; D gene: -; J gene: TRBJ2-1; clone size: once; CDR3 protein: CASSEQGFYNEQFF; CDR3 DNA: TGCGCCAGCAGCGAACAGGGATTCTACAATGAGCAGTTCTTC
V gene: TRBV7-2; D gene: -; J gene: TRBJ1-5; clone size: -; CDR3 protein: CASSPDRTYQPQHF; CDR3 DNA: TGTGCCAGCAGTCCCGACAGAACTTATCAGCCCCAGCATTTT
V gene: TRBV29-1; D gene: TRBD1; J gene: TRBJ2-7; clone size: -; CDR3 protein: CSVEVPRSGQGLYEQYF; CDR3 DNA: TGCAGCGTTGAAGTTCCCCGTTCAGGACAGGGCCTCTACGAGCAGTACTTC
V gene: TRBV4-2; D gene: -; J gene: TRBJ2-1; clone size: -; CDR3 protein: CASSQDSLNEQFF; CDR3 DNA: TGTGCCAGCAGCCAGGACAGTCTCAATGAGCAGTTCTTC
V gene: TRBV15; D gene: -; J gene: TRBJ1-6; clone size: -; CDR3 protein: CATSSRDKGVFGSPLHF; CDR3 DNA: TGTGCCACCAGCAGTAGGGACAAGGGCGTCTTTGGTTCACCCCTCCACTTT
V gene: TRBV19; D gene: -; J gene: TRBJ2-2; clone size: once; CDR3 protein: CASNSGESYTGELFF; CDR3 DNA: TGTGCCAGTAATTCCGGGGAATCGTACACCGGGGAGCTGTTTTTT
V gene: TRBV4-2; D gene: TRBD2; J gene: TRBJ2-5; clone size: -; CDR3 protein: CASSQERGTGTQYF; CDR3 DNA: TGTGCCAGCAGCCAAGAGCGGGGGACGGGGACCCAGTACTTC
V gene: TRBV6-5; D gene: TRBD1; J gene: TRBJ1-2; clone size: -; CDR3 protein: CASSRDSENYGYTF; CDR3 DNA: TGTGCCAGCAGCCGGGACAGCGAGAACTATGGCTACACCTTC
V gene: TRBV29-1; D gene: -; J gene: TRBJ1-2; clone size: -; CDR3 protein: CSVELSGVYGYTF; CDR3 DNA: TGCAGCGTTGAACTTTCAGGGGTCTATGGCTACACCTTC
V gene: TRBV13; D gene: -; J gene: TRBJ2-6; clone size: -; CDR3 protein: CASSRARGANVLTF; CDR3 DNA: TGTGCCAGCAGCAGAGCGAGGGGGGCCAACGTCCTGACTTTC
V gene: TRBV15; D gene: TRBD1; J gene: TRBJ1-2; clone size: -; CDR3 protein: CATSREDRGNANYGYTF; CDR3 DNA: TGTGCCACCAGCAGAGAGGACAGGGGTAACGCTAACTATGGCTACACCTTC
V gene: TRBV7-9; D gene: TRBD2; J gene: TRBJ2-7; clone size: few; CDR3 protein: CASSFSAGGPKEQYF; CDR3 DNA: TGTGCCAGCAGCTTCTCGGCGGGAGGGCCGAAAGAGCAGTACTTC
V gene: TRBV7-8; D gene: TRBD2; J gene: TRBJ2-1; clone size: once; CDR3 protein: CASSLGAGGYEQFF; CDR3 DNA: TGTGCCAGCAGCTTAGGAGCGGGGGGCTACGAGCAGTTCTTC
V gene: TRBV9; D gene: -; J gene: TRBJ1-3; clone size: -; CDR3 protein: CASSAGSNPLGNTIYF; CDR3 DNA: TGTGCCAGCAGCGCTGGGAGTAACCCCTTAGGAAACACCATATATTTT
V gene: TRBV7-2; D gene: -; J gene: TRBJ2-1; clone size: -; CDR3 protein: CASSVPGIYNEQFF; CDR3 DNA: TGTGCCAGCAGCGTCCCGGGTATATACAATGAGCAGTTCTTC
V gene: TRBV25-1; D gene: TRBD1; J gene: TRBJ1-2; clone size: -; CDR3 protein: CASMNRGNYGYTF; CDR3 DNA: TGTGCCAGCATGAACAGGGGCAACTATGGCTACACCTTC
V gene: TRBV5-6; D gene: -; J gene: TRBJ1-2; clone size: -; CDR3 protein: CASSLANPGPSGYTF; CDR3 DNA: TGTGCCAGCAGCTTGGCCAACCCAGGGCCAAGTGGCTACACCTTC
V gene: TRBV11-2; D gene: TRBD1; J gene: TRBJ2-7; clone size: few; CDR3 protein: CASSLIQGADEQYF; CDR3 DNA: TGTGCCAGCAGCTTAATACAGGGGGCTGACGAGCAGTACTTC
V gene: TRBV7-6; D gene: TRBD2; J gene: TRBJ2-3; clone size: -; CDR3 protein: CASSLLRWSSGVQSGTDTQYF; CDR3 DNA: TGTGCCAGCAGCTTACTACGGTGGTCCAGCGGGGTCCAATCGGGCACAGATACGCAGTATTTT
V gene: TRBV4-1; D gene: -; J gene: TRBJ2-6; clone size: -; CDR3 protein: CASSQEGGAGRSGANVLTF; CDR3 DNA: TGCGCCAGCAGCCAAGAAGGAGGAGCAGGGAGGTCTGGGGCCAACGTCCTGACTTTC
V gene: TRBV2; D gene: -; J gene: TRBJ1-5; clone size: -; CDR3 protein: CASSVYRAQPQHF; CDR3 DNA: TGTGCCAGCAGTGTCTACAGGGCTCAGCCCCAGCATTTT
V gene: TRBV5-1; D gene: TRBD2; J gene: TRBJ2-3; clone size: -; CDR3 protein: CASSLTGGQADTQYF; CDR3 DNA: TGCGCCAGCAGCTTGACGGGAGGGCAAGCAGATACGCAGTATTTT
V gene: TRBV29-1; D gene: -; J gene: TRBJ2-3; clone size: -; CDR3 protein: CSVQPGQGSTDTQYF; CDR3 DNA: TGCAGCGTCCAGCCGGGCCAGGGGAGCACAGATACGCAGTATTTT
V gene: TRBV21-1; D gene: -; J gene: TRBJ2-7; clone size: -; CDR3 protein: CASSKGVEAFSYEQYF; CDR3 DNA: TGTGCCAGCAGCAAAGGGGTTGAGGCATTCTCCTACGAGCAGTACTTC
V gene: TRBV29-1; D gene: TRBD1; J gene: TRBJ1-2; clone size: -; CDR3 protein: CSAGGDRGANYGYTF; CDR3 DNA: TGCAGCGCCGGGGGGGACAGGGGCGCTAACTATGGCTACACCTTC
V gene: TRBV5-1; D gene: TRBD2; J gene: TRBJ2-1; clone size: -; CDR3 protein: CASSLGQGTSPIYEQFF; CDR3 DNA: TGCGCCAGCAGCTTGGGCCAGGGGACTAGCCCGATCTATGAGCAGTTCTTC
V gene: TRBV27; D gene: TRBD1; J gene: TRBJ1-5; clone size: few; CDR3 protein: CASGPGTGFAQPQHF; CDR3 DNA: TGTGCCAGCGGTCCTGGGACAGGGTTTGCTCAGCCCCAGCATTTT
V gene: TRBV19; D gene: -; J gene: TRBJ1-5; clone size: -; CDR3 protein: CATSKTTGGNQPQHF; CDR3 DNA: TGTGCCACCTCGAAAACGACAGGAGGAAATCAGCCCCAGCATTTT
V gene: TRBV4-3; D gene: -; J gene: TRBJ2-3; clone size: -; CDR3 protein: CASSQQRVETDTQYF; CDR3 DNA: TGCGCCAGCAGCCAACAGAGGGTGGAGACAGATACGCAGTATTTT
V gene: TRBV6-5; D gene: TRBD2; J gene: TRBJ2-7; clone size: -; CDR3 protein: CASSPYGAGEQYF; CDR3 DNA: TGTGCCAGCAGTCCCTACGGAGCGGGGGAGCAGTACTTC
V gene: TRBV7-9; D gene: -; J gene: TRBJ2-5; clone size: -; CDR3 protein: CASSLGQMYQETQYF; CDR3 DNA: TGTGCCAGCAGCCTAGGACAGATGTACCAAGAGACCCAGTACTTC
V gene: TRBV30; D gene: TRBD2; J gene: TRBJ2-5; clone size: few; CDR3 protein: CAWSVLGLAGRGLETQYF; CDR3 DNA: TGTGCCTGGAGTGTACTCGGGCTAGCGGGAAGAGGGTTGGAGACCCAGTACTTC
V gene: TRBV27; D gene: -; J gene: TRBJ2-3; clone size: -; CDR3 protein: CASSLAGLSTDTQYF; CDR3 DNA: TGTGCCAGCAGTTTAGCGGGTTTAAGCACAGATACGCAGTATTTT
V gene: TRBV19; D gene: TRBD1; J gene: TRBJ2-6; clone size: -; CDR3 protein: CASSVTDRAPGANVLTF; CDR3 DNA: TGTGCCAGTAGTGTAACGGACAGGGCTCCCGGGGCCAACGTCCTGACTTTC
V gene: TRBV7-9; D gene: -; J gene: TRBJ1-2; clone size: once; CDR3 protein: CASSPATVGRYTF; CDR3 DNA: TGTGCCAGCAGCCCTGCGACAGTAGGGCGCTACACCTTC
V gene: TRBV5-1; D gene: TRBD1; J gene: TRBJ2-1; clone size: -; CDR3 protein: CASSLVSGGNNEQFF; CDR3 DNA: TGCGCCAGCAGCTTGGTGTCAGGGGGCAACAATGAGCAGTTCTTC
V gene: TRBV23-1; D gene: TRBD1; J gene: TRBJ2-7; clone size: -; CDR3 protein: CASSPPGGSEQYF; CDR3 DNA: TGCGCCAGCAGTCCCCCAGGGGGCAGCGAGCAGTACTTC
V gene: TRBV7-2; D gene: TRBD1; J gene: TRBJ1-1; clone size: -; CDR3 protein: CASSLPGGTMNTEAFF; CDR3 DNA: TGTGCCAGCAGCTTACCAGGGGGGACGATGAACACTGAAGCTTTCTTT
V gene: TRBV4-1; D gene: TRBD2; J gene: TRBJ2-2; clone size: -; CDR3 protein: CASSQGGLAGGPRTGELFF; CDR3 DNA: TGCGCCAGCAGCCAGGGGGGACTAGCGGGGGGGCCTCGGACCGGGGAGCTGTTTTTT
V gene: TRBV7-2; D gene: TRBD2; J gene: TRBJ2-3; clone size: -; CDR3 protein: CASSLVLAVPSGTQYF; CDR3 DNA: TGTGCCAGCAGCTTAGTCCTAGCGGTCCCCTCGGGGACGCAGTATTTT
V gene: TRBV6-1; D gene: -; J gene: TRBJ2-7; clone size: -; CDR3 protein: CASSDLVGGPYEQYF; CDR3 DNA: TGTGCCAGCAGTGACTTAGTGGGGGGGCCATACGAGCAGTACTTC
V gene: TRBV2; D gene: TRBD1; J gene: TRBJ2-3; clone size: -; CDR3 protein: CASSEVIIRTGLDTQYF; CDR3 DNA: TGTGCCAGCAGTGAAGTGATTATAAGGACAGGGCTGGATACGCAGTATTTT
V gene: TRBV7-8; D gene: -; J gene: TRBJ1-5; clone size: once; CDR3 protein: CASSSRGGQPQHF; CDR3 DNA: TGTGCCAGCAGCTCAAGGGGGGGTCAGCCCCAGCATTTT
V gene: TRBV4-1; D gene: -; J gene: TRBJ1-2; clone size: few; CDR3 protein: CASSPTGLHGYTF; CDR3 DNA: TGCGCCAGCAGCCCGACAGGACTCCATGGCTACACCTTC
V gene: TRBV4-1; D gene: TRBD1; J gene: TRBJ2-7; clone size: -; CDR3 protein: CASSQEGDRGYLRYF; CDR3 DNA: TGCGCCAGCAGCCAAGAGGGGGACAGGGGGTATTTGCGGTACTTC
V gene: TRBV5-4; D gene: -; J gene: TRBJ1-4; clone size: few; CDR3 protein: CASSLAGSTNEKLFF; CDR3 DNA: TGTGCCAGCAGCTTGGCGGGGTCAACTAATGAAAAACTGTTTTTT
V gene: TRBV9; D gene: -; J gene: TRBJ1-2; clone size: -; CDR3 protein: CASSVQGLDYGYTF; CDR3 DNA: TGTGCCAGCAGCGTGCAGGGTTTGGACTATGGCTACACCTTC